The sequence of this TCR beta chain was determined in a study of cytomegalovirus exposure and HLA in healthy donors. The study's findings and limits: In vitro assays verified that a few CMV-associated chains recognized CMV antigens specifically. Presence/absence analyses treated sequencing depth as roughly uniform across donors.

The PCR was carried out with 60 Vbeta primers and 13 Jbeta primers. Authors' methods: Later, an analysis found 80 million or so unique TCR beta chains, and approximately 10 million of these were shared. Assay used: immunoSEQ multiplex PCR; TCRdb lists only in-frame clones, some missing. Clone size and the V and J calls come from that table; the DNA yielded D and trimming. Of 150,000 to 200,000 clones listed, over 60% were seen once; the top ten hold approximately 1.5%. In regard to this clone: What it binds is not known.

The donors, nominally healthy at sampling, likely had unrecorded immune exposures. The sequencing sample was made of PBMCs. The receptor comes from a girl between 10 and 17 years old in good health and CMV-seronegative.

The CDR3 coding sequence is TGCAGCGTTGAAGAGACCGGCCGACTCTACGGCTACACCTTC. This codes for CSVEETGRLYGYTF. The gene calls are TRBV29-1 and TRBJ1-2; no firm D call. Germline V CDR1 and CDR2: SQVTM, ANQGSEA. CDR3 length: 14 residues. The germline V and J ends were trimmed by 0 bases and 8 bases, with 16 bases remaining between them. The whole variable domain, remainder taken from reference TRBV29-1 and TRBJ1-2, is SAVISQKPSRDICQRGTSLTIQCQVDSQVTMMFWYRQQPGQSLTLIATANQGSEATYESGFVIDKFPISRPNLTFSTLTVSNMSPEDSSIYLCSVEETGRLYGYTFGSGTRLTVV.